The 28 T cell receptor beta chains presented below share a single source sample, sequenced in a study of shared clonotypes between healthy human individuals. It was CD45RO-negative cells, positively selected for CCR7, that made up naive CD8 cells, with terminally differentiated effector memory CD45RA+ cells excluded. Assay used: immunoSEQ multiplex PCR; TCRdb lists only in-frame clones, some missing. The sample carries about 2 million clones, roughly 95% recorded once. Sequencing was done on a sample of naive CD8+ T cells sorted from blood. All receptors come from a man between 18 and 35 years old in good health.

The CDR3 nucleotides are TGTGCCAGCAGTTTTTTAGATGCAGGGGCCGACTCCTATAATTCACCCCTCCACTTT. Amino acids: CASSFLDAGADSYNSPLHF. This chain uses TRBV28 with TRBJ1-6; D possibly corresponds to TRBD1 (6 bases). Trimming removed 3 bases from V and 0 bases from J, with 18 bases in between. The germline CDR1 and CDR2 sequences are MDHEN and SYDVKM. The length of the CDR3 is 19 residues.

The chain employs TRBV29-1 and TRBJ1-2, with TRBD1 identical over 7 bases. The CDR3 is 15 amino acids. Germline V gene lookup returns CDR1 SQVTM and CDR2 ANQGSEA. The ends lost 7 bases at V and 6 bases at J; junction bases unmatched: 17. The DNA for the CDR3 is TGCAGCGCAATGGTATTAGACAGGGTAGAAGATGGCTACACCTTC. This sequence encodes CSAMVLDRVEDGYTF.

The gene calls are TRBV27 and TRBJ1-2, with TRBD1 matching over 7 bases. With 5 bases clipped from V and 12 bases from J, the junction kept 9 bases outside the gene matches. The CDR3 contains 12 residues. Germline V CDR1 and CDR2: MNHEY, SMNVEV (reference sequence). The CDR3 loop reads CASSLSGTANTF. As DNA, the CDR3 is TGTGCCAGCAGTCTCTCCGGGACAGCAAACACCTTC.

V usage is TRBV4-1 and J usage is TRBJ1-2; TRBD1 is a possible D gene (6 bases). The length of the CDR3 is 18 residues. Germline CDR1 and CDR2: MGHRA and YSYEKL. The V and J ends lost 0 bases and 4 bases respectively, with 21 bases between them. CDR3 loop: CASSQEATGGLATYGYTF. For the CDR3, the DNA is TGCGCCAGCAGCCAAGAGGCCACTGGGGGGCTGGCTACCTATGGCTACACCTTC.

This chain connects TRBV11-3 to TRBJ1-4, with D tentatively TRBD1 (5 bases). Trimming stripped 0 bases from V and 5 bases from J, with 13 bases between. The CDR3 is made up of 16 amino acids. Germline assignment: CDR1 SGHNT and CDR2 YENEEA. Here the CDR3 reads CASSLDPGTPNEKLFF. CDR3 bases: TGTGCCAGCAGCTTAGATCCCGGGACTCCGAATGAAAAACTGTTTTTT.

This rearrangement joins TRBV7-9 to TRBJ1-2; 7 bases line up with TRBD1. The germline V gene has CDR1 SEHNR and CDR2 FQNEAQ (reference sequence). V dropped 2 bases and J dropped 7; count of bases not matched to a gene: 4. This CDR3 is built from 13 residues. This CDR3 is CASSLQGVGGYTF. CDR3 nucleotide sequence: TGTGCCAGCAGCTTACAGGGGGTTGGTGGCTACACCTTC.

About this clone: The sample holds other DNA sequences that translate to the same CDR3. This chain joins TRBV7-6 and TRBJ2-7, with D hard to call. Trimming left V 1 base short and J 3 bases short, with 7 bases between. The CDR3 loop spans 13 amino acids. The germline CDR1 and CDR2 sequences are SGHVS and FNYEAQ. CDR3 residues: CASSLGPNYEQYF. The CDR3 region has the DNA TGTGCCAGCAGCTTAGGACCCAACTACGAGCAGTACTTC.

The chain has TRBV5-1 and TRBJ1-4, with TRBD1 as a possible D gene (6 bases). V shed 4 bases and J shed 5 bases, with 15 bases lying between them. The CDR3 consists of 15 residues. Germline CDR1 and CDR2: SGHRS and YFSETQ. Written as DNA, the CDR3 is TGCGCCAGCAGCATTAGACAGGCCCCCAATGAAAAACTGTTTTTT. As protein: CASSIRQAPNEKLFF.

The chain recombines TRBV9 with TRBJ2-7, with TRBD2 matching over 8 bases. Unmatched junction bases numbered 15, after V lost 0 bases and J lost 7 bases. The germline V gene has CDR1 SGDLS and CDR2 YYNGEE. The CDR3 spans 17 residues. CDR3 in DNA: TGTGCCAGCAGCGTAGAGGGTCTGGGAGCGGGAGTAGGGGAGCAGTACTTC. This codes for CASSVEGLGAGVGEQYF.

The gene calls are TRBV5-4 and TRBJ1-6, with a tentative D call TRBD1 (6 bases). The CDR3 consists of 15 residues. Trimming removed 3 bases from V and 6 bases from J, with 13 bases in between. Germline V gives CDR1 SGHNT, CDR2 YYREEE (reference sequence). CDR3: CASSSRTVSNSPLHF. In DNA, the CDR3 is TGTGCCAGCAGCTCCAGGACAGTCTCTAATTCACCCCTCCACTTT. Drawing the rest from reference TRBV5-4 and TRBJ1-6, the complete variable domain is ETGVTQSPTHLIKTRGQQVTLRCSSQSGHNTVSWYQQALGQGPQFIFQYYREEENGRGNFPPRFSGLQFPNYSSELNVNALELDDSALYLCASSSRTVSNSPLHFGNGTRLTVT.

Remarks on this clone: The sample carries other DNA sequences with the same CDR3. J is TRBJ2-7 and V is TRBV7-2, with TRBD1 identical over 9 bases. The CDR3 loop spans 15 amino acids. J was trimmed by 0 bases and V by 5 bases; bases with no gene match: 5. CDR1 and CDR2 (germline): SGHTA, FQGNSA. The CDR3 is CASSPDRGSSYEQYF. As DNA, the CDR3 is TGTGCCAGCAGCCCGGACAGGGGCAGCTCCTACGAGCAGTACTTC.

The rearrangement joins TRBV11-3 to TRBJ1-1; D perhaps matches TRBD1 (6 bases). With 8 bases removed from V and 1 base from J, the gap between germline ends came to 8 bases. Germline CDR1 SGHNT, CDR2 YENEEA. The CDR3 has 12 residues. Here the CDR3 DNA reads TGTGCCAGCGCGGACAGGAACACTGAAGCTTTCTTT. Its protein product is CASADRNTEAFF. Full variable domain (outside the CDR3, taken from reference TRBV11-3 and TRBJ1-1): EAGVVQSPRYKIIEKKQPVAFWCNPISGHNTLYWYLQNLGQGPELLIRYENEEAVDDSQLPKDRFSAERLKGVDSTLKIQPAELGDSAVYLCASADRNTEAFFGQGTRLTVV.

The CDR3: CASSPWDISYEQYF. The CDR3 coding sequence is TGTGCCAGCAGCCCCTGGGACATTTCCTACGAGCAGTACTTC. This chain joins TRBV9 and TRBJ2-7; possible D gene TRBD1, 6 bases. Trimming cost V 4 bases and J 1 base, with 12 bases left between them. The germline gives CDR1 SGDLS, CDR2 YYNGEE. CDR3 length: 14 amino acids.

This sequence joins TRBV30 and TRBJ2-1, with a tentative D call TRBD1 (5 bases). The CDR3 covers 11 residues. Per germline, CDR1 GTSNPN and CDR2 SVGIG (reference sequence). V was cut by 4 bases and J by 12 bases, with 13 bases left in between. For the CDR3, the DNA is TGTGCCTGGAACCCAGGGTTGGGGCAGTTCTTC. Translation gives CAWNPGLGQFF.

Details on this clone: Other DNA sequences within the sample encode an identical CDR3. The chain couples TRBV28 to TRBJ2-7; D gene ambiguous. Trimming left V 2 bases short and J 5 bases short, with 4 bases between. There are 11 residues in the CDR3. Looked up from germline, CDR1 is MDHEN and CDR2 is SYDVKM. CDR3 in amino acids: CASSLGNEQYF. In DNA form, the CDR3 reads TGTGCCAGCAGTTTAGGGAACGAGCAGTACTTC.

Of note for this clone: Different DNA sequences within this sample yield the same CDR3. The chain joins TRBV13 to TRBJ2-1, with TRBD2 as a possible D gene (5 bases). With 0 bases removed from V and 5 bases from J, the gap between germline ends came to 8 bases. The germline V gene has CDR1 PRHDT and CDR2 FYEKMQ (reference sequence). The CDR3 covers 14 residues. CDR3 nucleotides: TGTGCCAGCAGCTTAGGTGCGGGTAACAATGAGCAGTTCTTC. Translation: CASSLGAGNNEQFF.

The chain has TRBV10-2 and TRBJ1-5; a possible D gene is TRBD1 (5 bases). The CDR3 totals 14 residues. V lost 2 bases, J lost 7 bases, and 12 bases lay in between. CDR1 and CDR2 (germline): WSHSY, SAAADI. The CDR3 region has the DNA TGCGCCAGCAGTGAGACGGCAGGGTTACAGCCCCAGCATTTT. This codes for CASSETAGLQPQHF.

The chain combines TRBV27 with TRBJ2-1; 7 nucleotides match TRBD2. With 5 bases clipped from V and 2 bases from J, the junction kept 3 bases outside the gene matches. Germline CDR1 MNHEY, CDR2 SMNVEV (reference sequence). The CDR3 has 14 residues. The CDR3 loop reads CASSESGAYNEQFF. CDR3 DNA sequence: TGTGCCAGCAGTGAGAGCGGGGCCTACAATGAGCAGTTCTTC.

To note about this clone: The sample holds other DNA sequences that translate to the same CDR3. The CDR3 nucleotides are TGCGCCAGCAGCCAAGGCTCCCAAGAGACCCAGTACTTC. Translation: CASSQGSQETQYF. The chain joins TRBV4-3 to TRBJ2-5, with no clear D. The CDR3 loop spans 13 amino acids. From germline, CDR1 is LGHNA and CDR2 YSLEER. Trimming removed 1 base from V and 1 base from J, with 4 bases in between.

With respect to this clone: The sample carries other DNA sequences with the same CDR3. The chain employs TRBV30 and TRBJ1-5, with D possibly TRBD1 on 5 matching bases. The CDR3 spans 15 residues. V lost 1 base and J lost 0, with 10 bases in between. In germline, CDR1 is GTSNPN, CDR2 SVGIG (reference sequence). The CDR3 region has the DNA TGTGCCTGGAGTGCCGGGACGGCTAGCAATCAGCCCCAGCATTTT. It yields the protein CAWSAGTASNQPQHF. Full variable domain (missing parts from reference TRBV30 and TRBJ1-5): SQTIHQWPATLVQPVGSPLSLECTVEGTSNPNLYWYRQAAGRGLQLLFYSVGIGQISSEVPQNLSASRPQDRQFILSSKKLLLSDSGFYLCAWSAGTASNQPQHFGDGTRLSIL.

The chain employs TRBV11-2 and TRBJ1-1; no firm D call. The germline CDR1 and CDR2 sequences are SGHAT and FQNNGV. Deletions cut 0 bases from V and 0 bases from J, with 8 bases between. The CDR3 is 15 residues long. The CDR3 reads CASSLERAVNTEAFF. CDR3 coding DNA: TGTGCCAGCAGCTTAGAAAGGGCTGTGAACACTGAAGCTTTCTTT.

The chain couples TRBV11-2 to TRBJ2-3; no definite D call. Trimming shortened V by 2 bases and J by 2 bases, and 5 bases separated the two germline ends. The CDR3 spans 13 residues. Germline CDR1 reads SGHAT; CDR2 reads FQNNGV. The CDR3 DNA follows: TGTGCCAGCAGCTTATATCCCACAGATACGCAGTATTTT. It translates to CASSLYPTDTQYF.

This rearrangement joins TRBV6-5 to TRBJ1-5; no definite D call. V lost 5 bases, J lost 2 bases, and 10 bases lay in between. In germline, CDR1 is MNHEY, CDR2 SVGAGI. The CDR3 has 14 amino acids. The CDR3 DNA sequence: TGTGCCAGCAGTCCCCTAAGGGGCAATCAGCCCCAGCATTTT. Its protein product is CASSPLRGNQPQHF.

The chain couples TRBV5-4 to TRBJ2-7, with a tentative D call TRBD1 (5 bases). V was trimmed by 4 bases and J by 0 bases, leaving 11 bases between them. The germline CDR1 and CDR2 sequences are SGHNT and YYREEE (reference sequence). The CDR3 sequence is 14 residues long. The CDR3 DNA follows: TGTGCCAGCAGCGTCGACAGTAGCTCCTACGAGCAGTACTTC. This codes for CASSVDSSSYEQYF.

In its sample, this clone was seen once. The CDR3 DNA follows: TGCAGCGTTGAAGATGGACAGGGAATCGTTGGCTACACCTTC. Translation gives CSVEDGQGIVGYTF. This chain joins TRBV29-1 and TRBJ1-2; 8 bases align to TRBD1. In germline, CDR1 is SQVTM, CDR2 ANQGSEA. The CDR3 spans 14 residues. V dropped 0 bases and J dropped 7; count of bases not matched to a gene: 7.

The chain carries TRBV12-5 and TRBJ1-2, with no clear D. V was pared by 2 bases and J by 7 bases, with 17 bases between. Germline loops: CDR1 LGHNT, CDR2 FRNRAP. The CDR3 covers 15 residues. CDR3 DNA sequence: TGTGCTAGTGGTTTGCCATACCCCAGTTCCACTGGCTACACCTTC. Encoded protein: CASGLPYPSSTGYTF. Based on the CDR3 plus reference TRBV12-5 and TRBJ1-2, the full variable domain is DARVTQTPRHKVTEMGQEVTMRCQPILGHNTVFWYRQTMMQGLELLAYFRNRAPLDDSGMPKDRFSAEMPDATLATLKIQPSEPRDSAVYFCASGLPYPSSTGYTFGSGTRLTVV.

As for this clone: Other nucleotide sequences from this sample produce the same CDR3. The DNA of the CDR3 is TGTGCCAGCAGCCTGGCGGGCGGGGGCTACAATGAGCAGTTCTTC. Its translation: CASSLAGGGYNEQFF. The chain employs TRBV5-6 and TRBJ2-1; 7 bases map to TRBD2. The ends lost 4 bases at V and 3 bases at J; junction bases unmatched: 7. Germline V gives CDR1 SGHDT, CDR2 YYEEEE. CDR3 size: 15 residues.

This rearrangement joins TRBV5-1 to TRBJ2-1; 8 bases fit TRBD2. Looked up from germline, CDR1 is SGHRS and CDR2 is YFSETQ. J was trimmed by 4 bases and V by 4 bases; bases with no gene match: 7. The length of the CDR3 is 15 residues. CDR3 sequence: CASSPGLEPYNEQFF. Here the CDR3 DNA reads TGCGCCAGCAGCCCGGGACTAGAACCTTACAATGAGCAGTTCTTC.